These 6 T cell receptor beta chains share one sample of origin, sequenced in a study of blood T cell repertoires in COVID-19. This table comes from immunoSEQ multiplex PCR, and its TCRdb copy is limited to in-frame clones, with some not included. The sample includes some 360,000 clones, about 88% seen only once; the top ten take over 0.9%. Material: PBMCs or T cells enriched from blood (not recorded which). All receptors derive from a woman aged 30 to 39 who had been exposed to COVID-19.

This clone was detected only a few times. This chain joins TRBV6-4 and TRBJ2-6; TRBD2 is a possible D gene (6 bases). The V end was cut by 0 bases, the J end by 1 base, with 7 bases between. CDR1 is MRHNA and CDR2 is SNTAGT in the germline V gene. There are 16 residues in the CDR3. CDR3 in amino acids: CASSDSLASGANVLTF. CDR3 coding DNA: TGTGCCAGCAGTGACTCACTAGCTTCTGGGGCCAACGTCCTGACTTTC.

This clone was seen a single time. The chain has TRBV2 and TRBJ1-4; D uncertain. Per germline, CDR1 SNHLY and CDR2 FYNNEI. Between the trimmed V and J ends, which lost 2 bases and 5 bases, there was a span of 6 bases. The CDR3 runs 13 residues. CDR3 protein: CASSERRNEKLFF. CDR3 DNA sequence: TGTGCCAGCAGTGAACGTCGGAATGAAAAACTGTTTTTT. The full variable domain, rest sourced from reference TRBV2 and TRBJ1-4, is EPEVTQTPSHQVTQMGQEVILRCVPISNHLYFYWYRQILGQKVEFLVSFYNNEISEKSEIFDDQFSVERPDGSNFTLKIRSTKLEDSAMYFCASSERRNEKLFFGSGTQLSVL.

The chain carries TRBV5-1 and TRBJ1-3; D call uncertain. The V gene's germline CDR1 is SGHRS and CDR2 YFSETQ. V was shortened by 2 bases and J by 4 bases, with 13 bases between the two germline ends. This CDR3 spans 15 amino acids. CDR3 bases: TGCGCCAGCAGCTTTGGTCTCGCAGGCGGAAACACCATATATTTT. Its protein product is CASSFGLAGGNTIYF.

The chain employs TRBV18 and TRBJ1-5, with 10 bases matching TRBD1. V shed 4 bases, J shed 7 bases, and the junction held 10 bases outside the gene matches. The germline V gene encodes CDR1 KGHSH and CDR2 LQKENI. This CDR3 is built from 16 residues. The CDR3 spells CASSRTRTGGVQPQHF. The CDR3 DNA reads TGTGCCAGCTCACGAACCCGGACAGGGGGGGTGCAGCCCCAGCATTTT.

This chain joins TRBV28 and TRBJ2-3; 11 bases align to TRBD1. The V gene end was trimmed by 6 bases and the J gene end by 4 bases; junction bases not matched to a gene: 3. CDR1 MDHEN and CDR2 SYDVKM come from the germline V gene. CDR3 length equals 14 residues. The CDR3 loop reads CASSSGQGADTQYF. The CDR3 DNA follows: TGTGCCAGCAGCTCGGGACAGGGGGCAGATACGCAGTATTTT.

The rearrangement links TRBV18 to TRBJ2-1; maybe TRBD2 (5 bases). Trimming took off 2 bases at V and 7 bases at J, with 18 bases between the two ends. This CDR3 has 16 residues. Germline V gene sequence: CDR1 KGHSH, CDR2 LQKENI. Here the CDR3 reads CASSPKDTRRANEQFF. CDR3 sequence (DNA): TGTGCCAGCTCACCAAAAGACACTAGAAGGGCAAATGAGCAGTTCTTC.